Below, 23 T cell receptor beta chains from the same sample are listed, as sequenced in a study of blood T cell repertoires in COVID-19. The data were produced by immunoSEQ multiplex PCR, yet TCRdb's version contains in-frame clones alone and is incomplete. The data contain more than 55,000 clones, 86% of them singletons. Source material: peripheral blood. The receptors shown here come from a woman older than 75 with acute or convalescent COVID-19.

This rearrangement joins TRBV27 to TRBJ1-5; tentative D call: TRBD1 (5 bases). Trimming pared 1 base from V and 9 bases from J, leaving 22 bases between. The germline gives CDR1 MNHEY, CDR2 SMNVEV (reference sequence). The CDR3 is 17 residues long. CDR3 DNA: TGTGCCAGCAGTTTATTGTTTGGGCGGGACCTAGGGCGGCCCCAGCATTTT. This gives the protein CASSLLFGRDLGRPQHF.

This clone was seen a handful of times. V is TRBV5-3 and J is TRBJ2-5, with TRBD1 matching 8 bases. TRBV5-3 is flagged as an ORF with uncertain function. The trim removed 5 bases at V and 0 bases at J, leaving 12 bases unmatched. There are 17 residues in the CDR3. CDR3 sequence: CARRPSSGTGHQETQYF. The DNA for the CDR3 is TGTGCCAGAAGACCTTCCTCCGGGACAGGCCACCAAGAGACCCAGTACTTC.

The chain recombines TRBV5-4 with TRBJ2-4, with D unclear. Per the germline V gene, CDR1 is SGHNT and CDR2 is YYREEE (reference sequence). Trimming pared 4 bases from V and 8 bases from J, leaving 16 bases between. The CDR3 has 14 amino acids. The CDR3 DNA follows: TGTGCCAGCAGCATCGACGGATATCAGGACATTCAGTACTTC. Protein: CASSIDGYQDIQYF.

The chain recombines TRBV5-6 with TRBJ2-1; perhaps TRBD2 as D (5 bases). The CDR3 totals 15 residues. CDR1 SGHDT and CDR2 YYEEEE come from the germline V gene. The V gene lost 5 bases and the J gene lost 1 base, with 13 bases spanning the gap. CDR3 nucleotides: TGTGCCAGCAGAGGAACTAGTTATTCCTACAATGAGCAGTTCTTC. This translates into CASRGTSYSYNEQFF.

The chain is built from TRBV4-1 and TRBJ2-2, with a weak D call TRBD2 (5 bases). V lost 0 bases and J 7 bases, leaving 9 bases between the germline ends. This CDR3 is built from 14 residues. The germline V gene has CDR1 MGHRA and CDR2 YSYEKL. The CDR3 is CASSQDPRDGELFF. CDR3 nucleotide sequence: TGCGCCAGCAGCCAAGACCCCCGGGACGGGGAGCTGTTTTTT.

The chain carries TRBV2 and TRBJ2-1; 10 nucleotides agree with TRBD2. This CDR3 has 15 amino acids. Germline V CDR1 and CDR2: SNHLY, FYNNEI. V shed 6 bases, J shed 2 bases, and the junction held 4 bases outside the gene matches. The CDR3 DNA reads TGTGCCAGCAGACAGCGGGAGGGCCCCTACAATGAGCAGTTCTTC. Translating gives CASRQREGPYNEQFF.

The chain joins TRBV19 to TRBJ1-5; 9 bases match TRBD1. The CDR3 loop spans 16 amino acids. The junction had 9 bases not matched to a gene; V was cut back by 4 bases and J by 5 bases. The germline gives CDR1 LNHDA, CDR2 SQIVND (reference sequence). The CDR3 protein is CASSTGTGPSHQPQHF. In DNA form, the CDR3 reads TGTGCCAGTAGTACTGGGACAGGGCCTTCACATCAGCCCCAGCATTTT.

This clone was recorded only once. CDR3 coding DNA: TGTGCCAGCAGCCAGGTCCCCGGGGCGGGAGGGACCGGGGAGCTGTTTTTT. Protein product: CASSQVPGAGGTGELFF. J is TRBJ2-2 and V is TRBV3-1 (or the pseudogene TRBV3-2); 9 nucleotides line up with TRBD2. V lost 3 bases, J lost 5 bases, and 10 bases stayed unmatched. The CDR3 spans 17 residues. Germline CDR1 reads LGHDT; CDR2 reads YNNKEL (reference sequence).

The chain recombines TRBV28 with TRBJ2-2, with 8 bases that match TRBD2. This CDR3 comprises 19 residues. In germline, CDR1 is MDHEN, CDR2 SYDVKM. Trimming at V came to 7 bases and at J to 5 bases, leaving 21 bases not matched to a gene. The CDR3: CASTSTGGEILWPTGELFF. Here the CDR3 DNA reads TGTGCCAGCACCTCAACGGGGGGGGAGATTCTTTGGCCGACCGGGGAGCTGTTTTTT.

The rearrangement uses TRBV18 and TRBJ1-1, with D unclear. This CDR3 contains 14 residues. Germline values: CDR1 KGHSH, CDR2 LQKENI. The V end was cut by 6 bases, the J end by 1 base, with 12 bases between. CDR3 coding DNA: TGTGCCAGCTCCCCGGAGGGCTCGAACACTGAAGCTTTCTTT. This gives the protein CASSPEGSNTEAFF.

The gene calls are TRBV7-2 and TRBJ1-1; a possible D gene is TRBD1 (5 bases). This CDR3 comprises 15 residues. V was pared by 3 bases and J by 0 bases, with 11 bases between. Germline V gene lookup returns CDR1 SGHTA and CDR2 FQGNSA. CDR3 bases: TGTGCCAGCAGCTTTCACGACAGTTTGAACACTGAAGCTTTCTTT. As protein: CASSFHDSLNTEAFF.

This chain links TRBV7-2 with TRBJ2-5, with D hard to call. Germline loops: CDR1 SGHTA, CDR2 FQGNSA. CDR3 length: 11 residues. Trimming shortened V by 3 bases and J by 5 bases, and 4 bases separated the two germline ends. DNA for the CDR3: TGTGCCAGCAGCTTGAGTGAGACCCAGTACTTC. Protein sequence: CASSLSETQYF.

J is TRBJ1-5 and V is TRBV24-1; the D is unclear. Trimming removed 2 bases at V and 3 bases at J, with 7 bases between. Germline lookup yields CDR1 KGHDR and CDR2 SFDVKD. The CDR3 contains 14 residues. DNA of the CDR3: TGTGCCACCAGTGATTCCGACTTCAATCAGCCCCAGCATTTT. As protein: CATSDSDFNQPQHF.

In its sample, this clone was seen a few times. V gene TRBV28 combines with J gene TRBJ2-1; TRBD2 might be the D (6 bases). Germline values: CDR1 MDHEN, CDR2 SYDVKM. This CDR3 contains 16 residues. Deletions cut 7 bases from V and 6 bases from J, with 22 bases between. The CDR3 DNA follows: TGTGCCAGCAACTTAGGGTCTAGCGTAATTGGCAATGAGCAGTTCTTC. Its translation: CASNLGSSVIGNEQFF.

This sequence joins TRBV9 and TRBJ2-2; 11 bases are a match to TRBD2. V lost 1 base and J lost 7; bases outside the gene matches: 3. Germline CDR1 and CDR2: SGDLS and YYNGEE. CDR3 length: 15 residues. This CDR3 is CASSVKLAGDGELFF. CDR3 in DNA: TGTGCCAGCAGCGTAAAACTAGCGGGAGACGGGGAGCTGTTTTTT. Based on the CDR3 plus reference TRBV9 and TRBJ2-2, the full variable domain is DSGVTQTPKHLITATGQRVTLRCSPRSGDLSVYWYQQSLDQGLQFLIQYYNGEERAKGNILERFSAQQFPDLHSELNLSSLELGDSALYFCASSVKLAGDGELFFGEGSRLTVL.

V and J are TRBV5-1 and TRBJ1-1, with 7 bases aligning to TRBD1. The CDR3 length is 13 residues. Germline V gene lookup returns CDR1 SGHRS and CDR2 YFSETQ. V shed 6 bases and J 4 bases; nucleotides not matched to a gene: 6. CDR3 DNA: TGCGCCAGCACCGACAGGGCAGGCACTGAAGCTTTCTTT. Translation gives CASTDRAGTEAFF.

J is TRBJ2-1 and V is TRBV5-5, with a tentative D call TRBD1 (6 bases). From germline, CDR1 is SGHKS and CDR2 YYEKEE (reference sequence). This CDR3 region has 17 residues. Trimming cost V 4 bases and J 1 base, with 18 bases left between them. CDR3 DNA: TGTGCCAGCAGCACTTACCCACAGGGTGTATCCTACAATGAGCAGTTCTTC. Translating it yields CASSTYPQGVSYNEQFF.

The rearrangement joins TRBV28 to TRBJ2-7; 12 bases fit TRBD1. The CDR3 runs to 15 residues. Germline CDR1 is MDHEN and CDR2 is SYDVKM. Trimming took 2 bases from V and 5 from J; bases not matched to a gene: 4. The CDR3 DNA is TGTGCCAGCAGTTTAATAGGGACAGGGGGCAACGAGCAGTACTTC. Its protein product is CASSLIGTGGNEQYF.

In its sample, this clone was seen a few times. The rearrangement uses TRBV10-2 and TRBJ1-2; no firm D call. CDR3 length: 11 residues. The germline V gene encodes CDR1 WSHSY and CDR2 SAAADI. V was clipped by 3 bases and J by 8 bases, with 7 bases between them. The CDR3 region is CASSDREGYTF. The CDR3 nucleotides are TGCGCCAGCAGTGATAGGGAGGGCTACACCTTC.

The chain is built from TRBV25-1 and TRBJ1-1, with 8 nucleotides matching TRBD1. V shed 6 bases and J 3 bases; nucleotides not matched to a gene: 12. From germline, CDR1 is MGHDK and CDR2 SYGVNS. The CDR3 spans 16 residues. As DNA, the CDR3 is TGTGCCAGCAGCCAAACAGGGGGAGTTATGGACACTGAAGCTTTCTTT. Residues: CASSQTGGVMDTEAFF.

The J gene is TRBJ2-1, the V gene TRBV7-2; TRBD1 matches 7 bases. V lost 7 bases to trimming and J lost 5 bases; unmatched junction nucleotides: 5. Germline assignment: CDR1 SGHTA and CDR2 FQGNSA. The CDR3 is made up of 13 amino acids. The CDR3 coding sequence is TGTGCCAGCAAGACCGGGACAGACAATGAGCAGTTCTTC. Amino acids: CASKTGTDNEQFF.

CDR3 DNA: TGTGCCACCAGCAGAGATTTGGACAACTATAATTCACCCCTCCACTTT. Translation gives CATSRDLDNYNSPLHF. V is TRBV15 and J is TRBJ1-6, with D tentatively TRBD1 (5 bases). V lost 0 bases and J lost 3, with 9 bases in between. Germline values: CDR1 LNHNV, CDR2 YYDKDF (reference sequence). The CDR3 has 16 amino acids.

The chain employs TRBV14 and TRBJ2-7; possible D gene TRBD1, 5 bases. The germline gives CDR1 SGHDN, CDR2 FVKESK. This CDR3 spans 17 amino acids. Trimming shortened V by 0 bases and J by 3 bases, and 18 bases separated the two germline ends. CDR3 nucleotide sequence: TGTGCCAGCAGCCAAGATTATGTTTTCGGGCAGGGCTACGAGCAGTACTTC. Translating it yields CASSQDYVFGQGYEQYF.